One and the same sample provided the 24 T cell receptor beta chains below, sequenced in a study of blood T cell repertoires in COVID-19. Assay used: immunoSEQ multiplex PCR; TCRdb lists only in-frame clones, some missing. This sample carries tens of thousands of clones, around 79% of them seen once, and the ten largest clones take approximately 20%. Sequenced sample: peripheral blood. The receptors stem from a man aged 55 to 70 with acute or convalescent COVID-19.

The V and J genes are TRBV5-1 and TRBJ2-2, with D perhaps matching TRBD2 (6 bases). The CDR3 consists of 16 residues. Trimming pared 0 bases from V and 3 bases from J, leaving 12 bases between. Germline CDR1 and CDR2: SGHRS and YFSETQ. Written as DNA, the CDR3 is TGCGCCAGCAGCTTGGTTACCGGGAGAGACACCGGGGAGCTGTTTTTT. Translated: CASSLVTGRDTGELFF.

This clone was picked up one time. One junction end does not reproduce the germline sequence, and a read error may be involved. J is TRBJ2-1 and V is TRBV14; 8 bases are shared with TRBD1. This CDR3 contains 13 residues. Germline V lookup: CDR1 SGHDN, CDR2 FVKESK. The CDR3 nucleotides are TGTGCCAGCAGCCAAGAGCTACAGGGGGGTCGCGTCTTC. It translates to CASSQELQGGRVF.

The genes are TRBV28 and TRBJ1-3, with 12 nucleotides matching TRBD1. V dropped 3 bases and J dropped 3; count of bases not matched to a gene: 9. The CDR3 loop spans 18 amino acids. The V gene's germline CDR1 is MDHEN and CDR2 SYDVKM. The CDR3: CASSFGTGGTAYGNTIYF. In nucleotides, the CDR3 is TGTGCCAGCAGTTTCGGGACAGGGGGCACCGCATATGGAAACACCATATATTTT.

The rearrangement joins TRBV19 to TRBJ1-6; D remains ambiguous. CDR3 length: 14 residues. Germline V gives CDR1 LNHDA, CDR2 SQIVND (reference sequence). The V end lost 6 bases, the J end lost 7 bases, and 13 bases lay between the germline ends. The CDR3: CASSRPGLNSPLHF. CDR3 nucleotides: TGTGCCAGTAGCCGTCCGGGTTTAAATTCACCCCTCCACTTT.

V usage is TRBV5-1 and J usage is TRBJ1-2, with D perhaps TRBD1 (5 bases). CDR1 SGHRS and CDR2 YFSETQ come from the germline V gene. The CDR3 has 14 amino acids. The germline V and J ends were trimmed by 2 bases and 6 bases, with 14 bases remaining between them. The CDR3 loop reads CASSFSGTFNGYTF. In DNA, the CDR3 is TGCGCCAGCAGCTTCTCAGGGACTTTTAATGGCTACACCTTC.

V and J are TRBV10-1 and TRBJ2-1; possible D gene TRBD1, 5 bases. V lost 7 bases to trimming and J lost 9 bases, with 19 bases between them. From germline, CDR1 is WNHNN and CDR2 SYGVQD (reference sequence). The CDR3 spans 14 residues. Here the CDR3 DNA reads TGCGCCAGCACCCTGGGCCAGGGCGCGCTTGAGCAGTTCTTC. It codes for CASTLGQGALEQFF.

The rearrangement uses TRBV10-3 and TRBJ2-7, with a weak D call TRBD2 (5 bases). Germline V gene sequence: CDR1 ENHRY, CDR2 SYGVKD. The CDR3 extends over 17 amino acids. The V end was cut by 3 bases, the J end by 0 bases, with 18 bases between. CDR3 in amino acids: CAISENPRTPYSYEQYF. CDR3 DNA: TGTGCCATCAGTGAAAACCCCCGGACTCCTTACTCCTACGAGCAGTACTTC.

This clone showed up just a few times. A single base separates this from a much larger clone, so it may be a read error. CDR3 region: CASSPGTGNTGELFF. The CDR3, as DNA: TGTGCCAGCAGCCCCGGGACAGGGAACACCGGGGAGCTGTTTTTT. The chain joins TRBV6-5 to TRBJ2-2, with 8 nucleotides matching TRBD1. The V gene end was trimmed by 6 bases and the J gene end by 1 base; junction bases not matched to a gene: 4. This CDR3 contains 15 residues. CDR1 is MNHEY and CDR2 is SVGAGI in the germline V gene.

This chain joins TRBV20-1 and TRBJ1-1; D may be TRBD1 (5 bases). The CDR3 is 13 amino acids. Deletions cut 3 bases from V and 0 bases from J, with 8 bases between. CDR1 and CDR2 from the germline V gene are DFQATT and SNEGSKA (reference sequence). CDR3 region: CSASKTVNTEAFF. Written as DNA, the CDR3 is TGCAGTGCTAGTAAGACAGTGAACACTGAAGCTTTCTTT.

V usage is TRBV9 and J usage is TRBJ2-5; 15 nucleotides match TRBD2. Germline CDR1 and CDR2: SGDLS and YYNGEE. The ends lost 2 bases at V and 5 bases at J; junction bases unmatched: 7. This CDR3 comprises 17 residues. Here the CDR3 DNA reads TGTGCCAGCAGCGTCGGACTAGCGGGAGGGCCCGGGGAGACCCAGTACTTC. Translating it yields CASSVGLAGGPGETQYF.

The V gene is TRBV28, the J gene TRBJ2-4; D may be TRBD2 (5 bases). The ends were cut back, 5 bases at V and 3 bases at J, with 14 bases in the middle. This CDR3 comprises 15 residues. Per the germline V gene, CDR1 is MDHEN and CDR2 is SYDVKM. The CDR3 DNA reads TGTGCCAGCAGTCAACAAACTAGTGGCAAAAACATTCAGTACTTC. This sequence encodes CASSQQTSGKNIQYF.

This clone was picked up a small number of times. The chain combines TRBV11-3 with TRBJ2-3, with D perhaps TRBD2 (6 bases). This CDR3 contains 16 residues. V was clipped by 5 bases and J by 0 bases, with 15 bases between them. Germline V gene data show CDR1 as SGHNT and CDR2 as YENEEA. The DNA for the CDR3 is TGTGCCAGCAGCGCTGGTAGGCTAGCGAGCACAGATACGCAGTATTTT. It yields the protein CASSAGRLASTDTQYF.

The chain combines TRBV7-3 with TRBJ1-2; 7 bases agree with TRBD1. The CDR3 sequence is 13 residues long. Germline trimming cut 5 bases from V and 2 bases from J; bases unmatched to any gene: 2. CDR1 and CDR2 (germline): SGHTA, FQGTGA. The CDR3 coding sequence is TGTGCCAGCAGCCGACAGGGAAACTATGGCTACACCTTC. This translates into CASSRQGNYGYTF.

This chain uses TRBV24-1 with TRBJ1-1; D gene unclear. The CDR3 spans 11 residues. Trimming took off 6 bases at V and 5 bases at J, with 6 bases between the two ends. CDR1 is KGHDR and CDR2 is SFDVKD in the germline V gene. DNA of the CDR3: TGTGCCACCAGTCCGGGGACTGAAGCTTTCTTT. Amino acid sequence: CATSPGTEAFF.

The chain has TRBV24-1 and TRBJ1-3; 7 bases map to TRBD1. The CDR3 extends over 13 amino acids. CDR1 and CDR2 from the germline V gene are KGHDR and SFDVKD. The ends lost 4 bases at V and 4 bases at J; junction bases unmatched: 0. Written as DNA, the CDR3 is TGTGCCACCAGTGAGGACAGGGGAAACACCATATATTTT. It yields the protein CATSEDRGNTIYF.

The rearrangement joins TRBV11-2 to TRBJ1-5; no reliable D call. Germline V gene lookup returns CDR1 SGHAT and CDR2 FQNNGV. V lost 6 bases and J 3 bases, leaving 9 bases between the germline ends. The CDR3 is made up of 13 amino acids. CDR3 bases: TGTGCCAGCAGTACAGACCCCAATCAGCCCCAGCATTTT. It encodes CASSTDPNQPQHF.

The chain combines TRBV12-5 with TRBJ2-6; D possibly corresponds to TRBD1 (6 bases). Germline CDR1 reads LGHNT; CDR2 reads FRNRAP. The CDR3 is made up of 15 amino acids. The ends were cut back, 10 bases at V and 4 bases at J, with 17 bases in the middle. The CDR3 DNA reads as TGTGCTACCTCGAGAGGGACATCGGGGGCCAACGTCCTGACTTTC. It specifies CATSRGTSGANVLTF.

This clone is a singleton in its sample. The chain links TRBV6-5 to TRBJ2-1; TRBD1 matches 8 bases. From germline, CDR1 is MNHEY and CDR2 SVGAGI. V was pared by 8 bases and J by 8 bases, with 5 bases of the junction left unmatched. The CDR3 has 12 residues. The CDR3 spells CASLGQVYEQFF. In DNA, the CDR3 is TGTGCCAGCCTGGGACAGGTCTATGAGCAGTTCTTC.

In DNA form, the CDR3 reads TGTGCCAGCTCACCGGGACAGGGGGCTTCCTACGAGCAGTACTTC. Its translation: CASSPGQGASYEQYF. The genes are TRBV18 and TRBJ2-7; 12 bases agree with TRBD1. The trim removed 3 bases at V and 1 base at J, leaving 1 base unmatched. CDR3 length equals 15 residues. Per germline, CDR1 KGHSH and CDR2 LQKENI.

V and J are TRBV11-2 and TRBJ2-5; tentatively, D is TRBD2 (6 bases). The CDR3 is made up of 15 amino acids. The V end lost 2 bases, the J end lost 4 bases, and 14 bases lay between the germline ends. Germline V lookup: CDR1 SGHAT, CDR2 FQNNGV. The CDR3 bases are TGTGCCAGCAGCTTAATGTCGGGGGAAGGAGAGACCCAGTACTTC. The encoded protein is CASSLMSGEGETQYF.

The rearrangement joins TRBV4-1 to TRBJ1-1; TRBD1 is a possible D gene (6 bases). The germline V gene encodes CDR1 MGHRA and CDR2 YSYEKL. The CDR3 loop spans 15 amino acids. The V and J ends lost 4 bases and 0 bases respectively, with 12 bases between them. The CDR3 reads CASSRVGTLNTEAFF. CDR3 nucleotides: TGCGCCAGCAGCCGGGTCGGGACATTGAACACTGAAGCTTTCTTT.

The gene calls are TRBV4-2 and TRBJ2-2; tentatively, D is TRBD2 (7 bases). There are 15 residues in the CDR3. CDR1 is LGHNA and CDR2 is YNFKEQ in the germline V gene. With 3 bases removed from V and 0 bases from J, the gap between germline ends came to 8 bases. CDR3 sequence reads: CASSQRGPNTGELFF. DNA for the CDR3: TGTGCCAGCAGCCAGCGGGGGCCGAACACCGGGGAGCTGTTTTTT.

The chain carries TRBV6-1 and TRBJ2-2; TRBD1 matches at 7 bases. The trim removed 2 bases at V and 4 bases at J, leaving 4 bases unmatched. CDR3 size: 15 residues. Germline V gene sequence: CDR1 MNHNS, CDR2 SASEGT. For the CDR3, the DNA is TGTGCCAGCAGTGAAAGGGCAGGGGGCACCGGGGAGCTGTTTTTT. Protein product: CASSERAGGTGELFF.

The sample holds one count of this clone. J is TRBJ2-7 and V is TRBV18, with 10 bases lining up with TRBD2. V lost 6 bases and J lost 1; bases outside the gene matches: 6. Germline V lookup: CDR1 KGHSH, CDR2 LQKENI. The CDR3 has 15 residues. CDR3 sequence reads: CASSAGLAESYEQYF. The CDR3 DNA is TGTGCCAGCTCGGCCGGACTAGCGGAATCCTACGAGCAGTACTTC.